These 27 T cell receptor beta chains originate from one sample sequenced in a study of blood T cell repertoires in COVID-19. TCRdb keeps only in-frame clones here, not all; method: immunoSEQ multiplex PCR. The sample lists 110,000 to 150,000 clones, about 89% occurring once. The sequencing input was peripheral blood. All receptors derive from a man aged 55 to 70 with active or convalescent COVID-19.

V and J are TRBV19 and TRBJ1-2; D is possibly TRBD1 (5 bases). Germline V gene data show CDR1 as LNHDA and CDR2 as SQIVND (reference sequence). Trimming pared 5 bases from V and 4 bases from J, leaving 17 bases between. This CDR3 has 15 residues. CDR3 protein: CASSPRSGGTYGYTF. CDR3 nucleotide sequence: TGTGCCAGTAGTCCCCGGTCGGGGGGGACCTATGGCTACACCTTC.

This clone came up a few times. The chain has TRBV12-3 or TRBV12-4 and TRBJ2-7; the match to TRBD2 covers 7 bases. CDR3 length: 13 residues. The ends lost 4 bases at V and 6 bases at J; junction bases unmatched: 6. The CDR3 reads CASSWEGRGEQYF. The CDR3 DNA sequence: TGTGCCAGCAGTTGGGAGGGAAGGGGCGAGCAGTACTTC.

J is TRBJ2-6 and V is TRBV5-6; D possibly corresponds to TRBD1 (5 bases). The CDR3 sequence is 14 residues long. The germline V gene encodes CDR1 SGHDT and CDR2 YYEEEE. V lost 10 bases to trimming and J lost 0 bases, with 11 bases between them. The CDR3 DNA follows: TGTGCCGGATTGACAGCCTCTGGGGCCAACGTCCTGACTTTC. It translates to CAGLTASGANVLTF. Full variable domain (remainder filled in from reference TRBV5-6 and TRBJ2-6): DAGVTQSPTHLIKTRGQQVTLRCSPKSGHDTVSWYQQALGQGPQFIFQYYEEEERQRGNFPDRFSGHQFPNYSSELNVNALLLGDSALYLCAGLTASGANVLTFGAGSRLTVL.

The chain is built from TRBV2 and TRBJ1-4; weak D call: TRBD1 (5 bases). The CDR3 sequence is 17 residues long. The germline CDR1 and CDR2 sequences are SNHLY and FYNNEI. V lost 2 bases to trimming and J lost 10 bases, with 23 bases between them. The CDR3 sequence: CASSELAGVQGGRKLFF. The CDR3 DNA follows: TGTGCCAGCAGTGAATTAGCTGGGGTCCAGGGAGGACGAAAACTGTTTTTT.

This sequence joins TRBV19 and TRBJ2-3; TRBD2 might be the D (5 bases). V was pared by 0 bases and J by 5 bases, with 12 bases between. Germline V gene sequence: CDR1 LNHDA, CDR2 SQIVND (reference sequence). CDR3 length equals 15 residues. The CDR3 reads CASSIDLAGVDTQYF. The CDR3 region has the DNA TGTGCCAGTAGTATAGATCTCGCGGGTGTAGATACGCAGTATTTT.

The chain recombines TRBV2 with TRBJ2-7, with TRBD1 matching over 7 bases. CDR1 is SNHLY and CDR2 is FYNNEI in the germline V gene. This CDR3 is 16 amino acids long. Losses at the gene ends were 5 bases for V and 2 bases for J; bases not matched to a gene: 12. CDR3 protein: CASSHKFRQGPYEQYF. Here the CDR3 DNA reads TGTGCCAGCAGTCATAAATTTAGACAGGGACCCTACGAGCAGTACTTC.

This clone was counted a few times. J is TRBJ1-2 and V is TRBV11-2, with a possible D match to TRBD1 (5 bases). The ends were cut back, 2 bases at V and 8 bases at J, with 12 bases in the middle. Per germline, CDR1 SGHAT and CDR2 FQNNGV. This CDR3 comprises 13 residues. The CDR3 region has the DNA TGTGCCAGCAGCTTACGGGGGGTCGAGGGCTACACCTTC. This encodes CASSLRGVEGYTF.

This chain joins TRBV29-1 and TRBJ1-4, with D possibly being TRBD1 (5 bases). Germline CDR1 is SQVTM and CDR2 is ANQGSEA. The CDR3 is made up of 12 amino acids. V was shortened by 6 bases and J by 8 bases, with 13 bases between the two germline ends. Written as DNA, the CDR3 is TGCAGCGTCCGGGGGATCGAGGAAAAACTGTTTTTT. Residues: CSVRGIEEKLFF.

This clone was seen a few times. The V gene is TRBV6-5, the J gene TRBJ1-1; D is undetermined. Germline loops: CDR1 MNHEY, CDR2 SVGAGI. The CDR3 is 13 residues long. With 7 bases removed from V and 6 bases from J, the gap between germline ends came to 15 bases. This CDR3 is CASNLAGGAEAFF. CDR3 bases: TGTGCCAGCAACCTCGCAGGAGGTGCTGAAGCTTTCTTT.

The chain combines TRBV30 with TRBJ2-7; perhaps TRBD2 as D (5 bases). This CDR3 comprises 12 residues. Germline loops: CDR1 GTSNPN, CDR2 SVGIG (reference sequence). The V and J ends lost 3 bases and 3 bases respectively, with 9 bases between them. In DNA form, the CDR3 reads TGTGCCTGGAGCAGCGGCATCTACGAGCAGTACTTC. Translation: CAWSSGIYEQYF.

The chain couples TRBV7-8 to TRBJ1-1; D unresolved. Germline V lookup: CDR1 SGHVS, CDR2 FQNEAQ. V gave up 5 bases and J gave up 7 bases, with 17 bases separating them. The CDR3 totals 14 residues. CDR3 sequence (DNA): TGTGCCAGCAGCCCGAAGGAAAGTCGGAGTGAAGCTTTCTTT. This translates into CASSPKESRSEAFF.

The chain uses TRBV19 and TRBJ1-2; TRBD1 matches 7 bases. The V gene end was trimmed by 7 bases and the J gene end by 8 bases; junction bases not matched to a gene: 10. The CDR3 has 13 residues. CDR1 and CDR2 from the germline V gene are LNHDA and SQIVND (reference sequence). The CDR3 nucleotides read TGTGCCAGTACCCCCACAGGGGCCGTCGGCTACACCTTC. Its translation: CASTPTGAVGYTF.

The V gene is TRBV5-4, the J gene TRBJ2-2, with D maybe TRBD1 (5 bases). The CDR3 is made up of 15 amino acids. Germline V CDR1 and CDR2: SGHNT, YYREEE (reference sequence). V lost 4 bases, J lost 2 bases, and 12 bases lay in between. CDR3 in amino acids: CASSVQTVNTGELFF. Here the CDR3 DNA reads TGTGCCAGCAGCGTCCAGACAGTAAACACCGGGGAGCTGTTTTTT.

J is TRBJ2-7 and V is TRBV7-9; 9 bases are a match to TRBD1. The length of the CDR3 is 13 residues. J was trimmed by 6 bases and V by 4 bases; bases with no gene match: 4. Per the germline V gene, CDR1 is SEHNR and CDR2 is FQNEAQ (reference sequence). The CDR3 here is CASSSRTGVEQYF. CDR3 nucleotide sequence: TGTGCCAGCAGCTCTCGGACAGGGGTCGAGCAGTACTTC.

This rearrangement joins TRBV6-1 to TRBJ2-3, with D possibly TRBD2 on 5 matching bases. The CDR3 extends over 16 amino acids. V was clipped by 1 base and J by 4 bases, with 15 bases between them. Germline values: CDR1 MNHNS, CDR2 SASEGT. The CDR3 loop is CASSEVRGNGADTQYF. Written as DNA, the CDR3 is TGTGCCAGCAGTGAAGTACGGGGAAATGGCGCAGATACGCAGTATTTT.

The CDR3, as DNA: TGTGCCAGCAGGGCTTTCGGGGGGGCTGTGGAGACCCAGTACTTC. It translates to CASRAFGGAVETQYF. The genes are TRBV7-2 and TRBJ2-5; 8 bases line up with TRBD2. V dropped 6 bases and J dropped 5; count of bases not matched to a gene: 11. Germline V gene sequence: CDR1 SGHTA, CDR2 FQGNSA. This CDR3 is built from 15 residues.

The genes are TRBV2 and TRBJ1-1; D gene uncertain. The CDR3 is made up of 13 amino acids. Per germline, CDR1 SNHLY and CDR2 FYNNEI. Trimming removed 7 bases from V and 5 bases from J, with 14 bases in between. The CDR3 coding sequence is TGTGCCAGCACCAGTGAGGGATGGACTGAAGCTTTCTTT. Translated: CASTSEGWTEAFF.

The gene calls are TRBV28 and TRBJ1-3; no reliable D call. Germline loops: CDR1 MDHEN, CDR2 SYDVKM. The CDR3 totals 16 residues. V was cut by 6 bases and J by 0 bases, with 15 bases left in between. In DNA, the CDR3 is TGTGCCAGCAGATCCCGGACTGCAAGCTCTGGAAACACCATATATTTT. Translated, it gives CASRSRTASSGNTIYF.

In DNA, the CDR3 is TGTGCCAGCAGCTTAAAAGCGGGAGACCCTGAGCAGTTCTTC. This encodes CASSLKAGDPEQFF. This rearrangement joins TRBV7-3 to TRBJ2-1, with 8 positions matching TRBD2. CDR3 length: 14 amino acids. V was clipped by 1 base and J by 9 bases; unmatched bases: 5. Per the germline V gene, CDR1 is SGHTA and CDR2 is FQGTGA.

The rearrangement links TRBV28 to TRBJ1-3; a possible D gene is TRBD1 (6 bases). The V and J ends lost 3 bases and 4 bases respectively, with 16 bases between them. Germline CDR1 MDHEN, CDR2 SYDVKM. This CDR3 region has 16 residues. In DNA form, the CDR3 reads TGTGCCAGCAGTTTTACCAGGGGATCCTCCGGAAACACCATATATTTT. It is translated as CASSFTRGSSGNTIYF.

The chain carries TRBV2 and TRBJ2-7; 10 bases map to TRBD2. V lost 5 bases and J lost 5; bases outside the gene matches: 9. CDR1 is SNHLY and CDR2 is FYNNEI in the germline V gene. The CDR3 length is 15 residues. CDR3 sequence reads: CASSRLTSGNHEQYF. The CDR3 DNA is TGTGCCAGCAGTCGACTAACTAGCGGGAACCACGAGCAGTACTTC.

This sequence joins TRBV5-5 and TRBJ1-4; D perhaps matches TRBD1 (5 bases). V was trimmed by 2 bases and J by 5 bases, leaving 13 bases between them. This CDR3 region has 15 residues. Per the germline V gene, CDR1 is SGHKS and CDR2 is YYEKEE (reference sequence). In nucleotides, the CDR3 is TGTGCCAGCAGCTTAAGGGGATTCGGGAATGAAAAACTGTTTTTT. It specifies CASSLRGFGNEKLFF.

The sample holds one count of this clone. This chain joins TRBV7-6 and TRBJ1-3; unclear D gene. V lost 3 bases to trimming and J lost 3 bases, with 12 bases between them. CDR1 and CDR2 from the germline V gene are SGHVS and FNYEAQ. The CDR3 totals 15 residues. CDR3 nucleotides: TGTGCCAGCAGCTTTCAGATAACGGGTGGAAACACCATATATTTT. Its translation: CASSFQITGGNTIYF.

V is TRBV6-5 and J is TRBJ2-7, with 7 bases fitting TRBD1. CDR3 length equals 15 residues. CDR1 and CDR2 (germline): MNHEY, SVGAGI. J lost 3 bases, V lost 3 bases, and 8 bases had no gene match. The CDR3 spells CASSYVTGPLYEQYF. CDR3 DNA: TGTGCCAGCAGTTATGTGACAGGGCCCCTCTACGAGCAGTACTTC.

The chain joins TRBV10-3 to TRBJ1-1; D may be TRBD1 (5 bases). This CDR3 has 13 amino acids. The V end was cut by 5 bases, the J end by 2 bases, with 9 bases between. CDR1 is ENHRY and CDR2 is SYGVKD in the germline V gene. The CDR3 protein is CAISFRENTEAFF. The CDR3 nucleotides are TGTGCCATCAGTTTCAGGGAAAACACTGAAGCTTTCTTT.

The chain carries TRBV18 and TRBJ2-1; D is uncertain. CDR1 KGHSH and CDR2 LQKENI come from the germline V gene. V lost 3 bases to trimming and J lost 1 base, with 4 bases between them. This CDR3 has 13 amino acids. The CDR3 sequence: CASSPSSYNEQFF. For the CDR3, the DNA is TGTGCCAGCTCACCCTCTTCCTACAATGAGCAGTTCTTC.

Of note for this clone: Different DNA sequences within this sample yield the same CDR3. The rearrangement uses TRBV19 and TRBJ2-3; 12 bases are shared with TRBD2. The CDR3 has 17 amino acids. Germline V gene lookup returns CDR1 LNHDA and CDR2 SQIVND (reference sequence). Trimming removed 4 bases from V and 1 base from J; junction bases left unmatched: 6. The CDR3 loop reads CASSRASGGAGTDTQYF. CDR3 bases: TGTGCCAGTAGTAGGGCTAGCGGGGGGGCGGGCACAGATACGCAGTATTTT. The whole variable domain, filled in from reference TRBV19 and TRBJ2-3, reads DGGITQSPKYLFRKEGQNVTLSCEQNLNHDAMYWYRQDPGQGLRLIYYSQIVNDFQKGDIAEGYSVSREKKESFPLTVTSAQKNPTAFYLCASSRASGGAGTDTQYFGPGTRLTVL.